This T cell receptor (beta chain) was recovered during a study of blood T cells in healthy people across ages. Study-wide results and limits: Not knowing donor CMV status may have confounded expanded clonotype changes. When set beside aged donors, long-lived donors presented more naive CD4+ cells and higher diversity. Diversity estimated from one million T cells was considered an underestimate.

It was with a sample-barcoded 5' primer and a J-beta primer mix that a second PCR of roughly 7 to 12 cycles was run. TCRdb used MiXCR to reprocess the 5' RACE reads, holding one entry per CDR3 protein. The sample contains over 550,000 distinct CDR3 sequences, approximately 30% of which appear only once. This clonotype was detected ten times or more. What it binds is unknown. The CDR3 sequence is 14 residues long. Germline V gives CDR1 SNHLY, CDR2 FYNNEI. The V end lost 5 bases, the J end lost 3 bases, and 11 bases lay between the germline ends. This receptor was identified in an elderly woman in good health. The chain has TRBV2 and TRBJ1-5; D is possibly TRBD1 (5 bases). The specimen sequenced was blood. The CDR3 protein is CASSSGYDNQPQHF. CDR3 DNA: TGTGCCAGCAGTTCAGGGTACGACAATCAGCCCCAGCATTTT.